The 14 T cell receptor beta chains reported below all come from one sample, sequenced in a study of blood T cell repertoires in COVID-19. The protocol was immunoSEQ multiplex PCR, while the TCRdb copy is restricted to in-frame clones and leaves out a portion. There are approximately 250,000 clones in the sample; 83% occur only once, and approximately 7.4% lies in the top ten. Specimen: peripheral blood. These receptors all come from a woman aged 45-65 years with acute or convalescent COVID-19.

The chain links TRBV4-1 to TRBJ2-3, with 9 bases identical to TRBD1. The CDR3 spans 19 residues. V was pared by 1 base and J by 3 bases, with 14 bases of the junction left unmatched. Germline assignment: CDR1 MGHRA and CDR2 YSYEKL. CDR3 sequence (DNA): TGCGCCAGCAGCCAAGTGAGCCTTTTACCGGGACAGGGAACAGATACGCAGTATTTT. Its protein product is CASSQVSLLPGQGTDTQYF.

The chain employs TRBV18 and TRBJ2-7; 7 nucleotides align to TRBD2. Germline V gives CDR1 KGHSH, CDR2 LQKENI. This CDR3 has 14 residues. V shed 3 bases and J 1 base; nucleotides not matched to a gene: 3. CDR3 nucleotides: TGTGCCAGCTCACCGGCTAGCGGATCCTACGAGCAGTACTTC. It translates to CASSPASGSYEQYF. The entire variable domain, with the rest obtained from reference TRBV18 and TRBJ2-7, is as follows: NAGVMQNPRHLVRRRGQEARLRCSPMKGHSHVYWYRQLPEEGLKFMVYLQKENIIDESGMPKERFSAEFPKEGPSILRIQQVVRGDSAAYFCASSPASGSYEQYFGPGTRLTVT.

The chain carries TRBV27 and TRBJ2-7; D is perhaps TRBD2 (5 bases). The germline gives CDR1 MNHEY, CDR2 SMNVEV (reference sequence). V was cut by 2 bases and J by 3 bases, with 11 bases left in between. The CDR3 spans 14 residues. CDR3 sequence: CASSLSLAFYEQYF. The CDR3 region has the DNA TGTGCCAGCAGTTTAAGTCTAGCCTTCTACGAGCAGTACTTC.

This chain links TRBV7-2 with TRBJ1-2; D not resolved. With 2 bases removed from V and 4 bases from J, the gap between germline ends came to 5 bases. CDR3 size: 12 residues. Germline CDR1 SGHTA, CDR2 FQGNSA. CDR3 coding DNA: TGTGCCAGCAGCTTATCCCTCTATGGCTACACCTTC. This encodes CASSLSLYGYTF. The full variable domain, rest sourced from reference TRBV7-2 and TRBJ1-2, is GAGVSQSPSNKVTEKGKDVELRCDPISGHTALYWYRQSLGQGLEFLIYFQGNSAPDKSGLPSDRFSAERTGGSVSTLTIQRTQQEDSAVYLCASSLSLYGYTFGSGTRLTVV.

This clone was detected only once. The rearrangement uses TRBV5-1 and TRBJ2-5, with 7 bases fitting TRBD2. Germline CDR1 reads SGHRS; CDR2 reads YFSETQ. V lost 0 bases and J lost 2; bases outside the gene matches: 10. The CDR3 is made up of 17 amino acids. Here the CDR3 DNA reads TGCGCCAGCAGCTTGGGGGTCTTAGCGGGTTCGCAAGAGACCCAGTACTTC. It codes for CASSLGVLAGSQETQYF.

This chain uses TRBV12-3 or TRBV12-4 with TRBJ2-7, with TRBD1 identical over 9 bases. The trim removed 1 base at V and 6 bases at J, leaving 1 base unmatched. This CDR3 is built from 13 residues. The CDR3 sequence: CASSLVTGGEQYF. In DNA form, the CDR3 reads TGTGCCAGCAGTTTAGTGACAGGGGGCGAGCAGTACTTC.

The J gene is TRBJ1-2, the V gene TRBV24-1; 8 nucleotides agree with TRBD1. Germline V gene sequence: CDR1 KGHDR, CDR2 SFDVKD. This CDR3 has 15 residues. V trimming: 4 bases; J trimming: 4 bases; junction bases outside the gene matches: 7. This CDR3 is CATSDFDRGVYGYTF. Here the CDR3 DNA reads TGTGCCACCAGTGACTTCGACAGGGGAGTCTATGGCTACACCTTC.

V usage is TRBV5-1 and J usage is TRBJ2-3; D is possibly TRBD1 (6 bases). CDR3 length: 15 amino acids. CDR1 and CDR2 from the germline V gene are SGHRS and YFSETQ. V was pared by 1 base and J by 1 base, with 10 bases between. The DNA of the CDR3 is TGCGCCAGCAGCTTGAACGAGGGGGGCACAGATACGCAGTATTTT. Its translation is CASSLNEGGTDTQYF. Full variable domain (remainder filled in from reference TRBV5-1 and TRBJ2-3): KAGVTQTPRYLIKTRGQQVTLSCSPISGHRSVSWYQQTPGQGLQFLFEYFSETQRNKGNFPGRFSGRQFSNSRSEMNVSTLELGDSALYLCASSLNEGGTDTQYFGPGTRLTVL.

The chain links TRBV6-5 to TRBJ1-3; maybe TRBD1 (6 bases). V was cut by 8 bases and J by 2 bases, with 10 bases left in between. Germline V lookup: CDR1 MNHEY, CDR2 SVGAGI. The CDR3 is made up of 13 amino acids. CDR3 in amino acids: CASFRTAGNTIYF. The DNA for the CDR3 is TGTGCCAGCTTCCGGACAGCTGGAAACACCATATATTTT.

The V call is TRBV18, the J call TRBJ2-7; D perhaps matches TRBD1 (6 bases). The CDR3 has 15 residues. CDR1 and CDR2 (germline): KGHSH, LQKENI. Trimming took 2 bases from V and 5 from J, leaving 16 bases between them. Here the CDR3 reads CASSPEGQIIHEQYF. In nucleotides, the CDR3 is TGTGCCAGCTCACCAGAAGGACAGATCATCCACGAGCAGTACTTC.

V usage is TRBV5-1 and J usage is TRBJ2-3, with 7 bases that match TRBD1. CDR1 SGHRS and CDR2 YFSETQ come from the germline V gene. With V trimmed by 0 bases and J by 2 bases, 3 bases remained unmatched. This CDR3 is 15 amino acids long. CDR3 nucleotides: TGCGCCAGCAGCTTGGGGGACAGATTCACAGATACGCAGTATTTT. It encodes CASSLGDRFTDTQYF.

With regard to this clone: Mismatch with germline at one junction end may stem from a read error. The J gene is TRBJ2-7, the V gene TRBV9, with a possible D match to TRBD1 (6 bases). This CDR3 has 16 amino acids. Per germline, CDR1 SGDLS and CDR2 YYNGEE. The CDR3: CASSVEAGVLSYGQYF. CDR3 nucleotide sequence: TGTGCCAGCAGCGTAGAGGCAGGGGTCCTAAGCTACGGGCAGTACTTC.

J is TRBJ1-1 and V is TRBV29-1; D gene uncertain. CDR1 SQVTM and CDR2 ANQGSEA come from the germline V gene. The CDR3 is 11 residues long. V lost 6 bases and J 1 base, leaving 6 bases between the germline ends. The CDR3 DNA follows: TGCAGCGTATACGGGAACACTGAAGCTTTCTTT. This gives the protein CSVYGNTEAFF. The full variable domain, its missing parts supplied by reference TRBV29-1 and TRBJ1-1, is SAVISQKPSRDICQRGTSLTIQCQVDSQVTMMFWYRQQPGQSLTLIATANQGSEATYESGFVIDKFPISRPNLTFSTLTVSNMSPEDSSIYLCSVYGNTEAFFGQGTRLTVV.

This clone was seen many times. V and J are TRBV30 and TRBJ2-7, with 7 bases fitting TRBD2. The V gene end was trimmed by 7 bases and the J gene end by 3 bases; junction bases not matched to a gene: 9. The germline V gene has CDR1 GTSNPN and CDR2 SVGIG (reference sequence). This CDR3 comprises 13 residues. The CDR3: CASQLRGVYEQYF. CDR3 bases: TGTGCCTCCCAGCTACGGGGGGTCTACGAGCAGTACTTC.